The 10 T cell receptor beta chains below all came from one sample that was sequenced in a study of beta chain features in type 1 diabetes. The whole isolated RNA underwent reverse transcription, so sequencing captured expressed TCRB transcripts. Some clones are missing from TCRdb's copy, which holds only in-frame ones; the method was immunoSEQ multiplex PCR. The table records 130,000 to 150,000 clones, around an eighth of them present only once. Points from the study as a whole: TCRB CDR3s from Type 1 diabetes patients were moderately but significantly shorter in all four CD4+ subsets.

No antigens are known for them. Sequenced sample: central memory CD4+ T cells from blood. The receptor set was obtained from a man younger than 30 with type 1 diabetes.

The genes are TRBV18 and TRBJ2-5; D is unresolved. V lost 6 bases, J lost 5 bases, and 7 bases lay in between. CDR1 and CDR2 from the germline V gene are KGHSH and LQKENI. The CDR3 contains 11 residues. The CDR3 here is CASSQEETQYF. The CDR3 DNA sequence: TGTGCCAGCTCCCAGGAGGAGACCCAGTACTTC.

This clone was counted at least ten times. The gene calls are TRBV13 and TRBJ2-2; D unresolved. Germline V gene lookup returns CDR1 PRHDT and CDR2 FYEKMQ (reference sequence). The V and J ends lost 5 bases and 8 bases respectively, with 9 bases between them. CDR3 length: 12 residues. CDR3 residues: CASSLLRGELFF. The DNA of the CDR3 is TGTGCCAGCAGCCTCCTTCGGGGGGAGCTGTTTTTT.

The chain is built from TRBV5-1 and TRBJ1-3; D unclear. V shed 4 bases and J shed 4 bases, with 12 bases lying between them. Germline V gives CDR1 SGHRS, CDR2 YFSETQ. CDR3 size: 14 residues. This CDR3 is CASSLSTQGNTIYF. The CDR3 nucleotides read TGCGCCAGCAGCCTGAGTACCCAAGGAAACACCATATATTTT.

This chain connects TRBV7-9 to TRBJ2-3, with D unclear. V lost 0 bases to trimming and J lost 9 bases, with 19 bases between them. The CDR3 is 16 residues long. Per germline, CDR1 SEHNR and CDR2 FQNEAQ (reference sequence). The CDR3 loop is CASSLAALGAQGTQYF. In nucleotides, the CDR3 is TGTGCCAGCAGCTTAGCTGCCCTTGGAGCACAAGGGACGCAGTATTTT.

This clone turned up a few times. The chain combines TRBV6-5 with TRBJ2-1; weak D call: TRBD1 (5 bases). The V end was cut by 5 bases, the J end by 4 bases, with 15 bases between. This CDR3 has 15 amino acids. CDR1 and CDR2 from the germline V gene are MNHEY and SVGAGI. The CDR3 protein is CASSRTLGGYNEQFF. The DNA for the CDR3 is TGTGCCAGCAGTCGGACACTTGGCGGATACAATGAGCAGTTCTTC.

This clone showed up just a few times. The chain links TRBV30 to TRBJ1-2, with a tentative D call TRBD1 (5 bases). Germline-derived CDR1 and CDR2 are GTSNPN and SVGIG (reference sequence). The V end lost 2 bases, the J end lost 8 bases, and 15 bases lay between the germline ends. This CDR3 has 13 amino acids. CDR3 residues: CAWSLTGVVGYTF. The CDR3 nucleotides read TGTGCCTGGAGTTTGACGGGGGTCGTGGGCTACACCTTC.

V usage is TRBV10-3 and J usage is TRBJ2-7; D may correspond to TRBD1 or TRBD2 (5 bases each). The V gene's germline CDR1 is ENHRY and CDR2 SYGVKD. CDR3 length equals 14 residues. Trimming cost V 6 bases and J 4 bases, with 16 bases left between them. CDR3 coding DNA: TGTGCCATCAGGGGGACCGGACAAACATACGAGCAGTACTTC. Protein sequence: CAIRGTGQTYEQYF.

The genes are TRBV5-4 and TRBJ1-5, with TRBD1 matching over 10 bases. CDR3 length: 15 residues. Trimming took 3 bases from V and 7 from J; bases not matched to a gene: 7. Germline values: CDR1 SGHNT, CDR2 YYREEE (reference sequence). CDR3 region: CASSSGTGAIQPQHF. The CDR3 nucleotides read TGTGCCAGCAGCTCCGGGACAGGGGCAATCCAGCCCCAGCATTTT. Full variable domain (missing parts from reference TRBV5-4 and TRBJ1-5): ETGVTQSPTHLIKTRGQQVTLRCSSQSGHNTVSWYQQALGQGPQFIFQYYREEENGRGNFPPRFSGLQFPNYSSELNVNALELDDSALYLCASSSGTGAIQPQHFGDGTRLSIL.

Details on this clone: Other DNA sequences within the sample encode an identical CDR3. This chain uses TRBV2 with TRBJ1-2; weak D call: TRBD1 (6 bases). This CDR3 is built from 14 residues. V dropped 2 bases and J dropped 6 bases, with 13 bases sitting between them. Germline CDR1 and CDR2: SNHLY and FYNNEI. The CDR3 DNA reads TGTGCCAGCAGTGAATCCGAGGGGGTTCATGGCTACACCTTC. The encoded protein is CASSESEGVHGYTF.

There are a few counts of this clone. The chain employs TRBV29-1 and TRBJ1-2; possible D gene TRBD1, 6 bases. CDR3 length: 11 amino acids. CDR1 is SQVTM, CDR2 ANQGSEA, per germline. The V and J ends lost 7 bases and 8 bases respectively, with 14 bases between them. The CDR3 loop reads CSEQGVEGYTF. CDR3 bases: TGCAGCGAACAGGGTGTAGAGGGCTACACCTTC.